These T cell receptor beta chains were read from a single sample in a study of early T cells in non-severe SARS-CoV-2 infection. TCRdb passed the 5' RACE reads through MiXCR, listing each CDR3 protein once. The repertoire holds around 23,000 distinct CDR3 sequences, with just under 4.5% as singletons. Sample: whole blood. Receptors were obtained from an adult who was a healthcare worker with PCR-confirmed SARS-CoV-2 infection or an uninfected control (not recorded which). CDR3s include the opening cysteine and the closing phenylalanine or tryptophan.

length: 15; J: TRBJ1-2; V: TRBV4-2; CDR3: CASSQDPTANYGYTF
length: 14; J: TRBJ1-1; V: TRBV7-9; CDR3: CASSSSGTVPEAFF
length: 16; J: TRBJ2-5; V: TRBV18; CDR3: CASSSTDKFKAETQYF
length: 15; J: TRBJ2-1; V: TRBV29-1; CDR3: CSTRLGGASSGEQFF
length: 16; J: TRBJ2-5; V: TRBV24-1; CDR3: CATSQPGQGSEETQYF
length: 11; J: TRBJ2-3; V: TRBV15; CDR3: CATSRASTQYF
length: 15; J: TRBJ1-3; V: TRBV12-3/TRBV12-4; CDR3: CASSLNAGSGNTIYF
length: 15; J: TRBJ2-3; V: TRBV20-1; CDR3: CSAQGGSVRTDTQYF
length: 14; J: TRBJ1-6; V: TRBV28; CDR3: CASGLGGEGSPLHF
length: 13; J: TRBJ2-7; V: TRBV10-3; CDR3: CAITPGAGREQYF
length: 14; J: TRBJ1-1; V: TRBV29-1; CDR3: CSVVSQGYPTEAFF
length: 12; J: TRBJ2-7; V: TRBV20-1; CDR3: CSARGRDYEQYF
length: 12; J: TRBJ2-3; V: TRBV7-2; CDR3: CASSRDTDTQYF
length: 15; J: TRBJ1-1; V: TRBV28; CDR3: CASSRYDSMNTEAFF
length: 18; J: TRBJ2-6; V: TRBV28; CDR3: CASSPLRGQGTGANVLTF
length: 13; J: TRBJ2-7; V: TRBV7-9; CDR3: CASSFGPYYEQYF
length: 14; J: TRBJ2-1; V: TRBV3-1; CDR3: CASSGRLAYNEQFF
length: 16; J: TRBJ2-2; V: TRBV7-9; CDR3: CASSFSEQGNTGELFF
length: 14; J: TRBJ2-1; V: TRBV5-1; CDR3: CASSLGQGDGEQFF
length: 18; J: TRBJ2-1; V: TRBV11-2; CDR3: CASSSHRTSGAQSNEQFF
length: 15; J: TRBJ1-2; V: TRBV7-2; CDR3: CASSLGHKPNYGYTF
length: 12; J: TRBJ2-5; V: TRBV20-1; CDR3: CSARASGETQYF
length: 15; J: TRBJ2-2; V: TRBV9; CDR3: CASSARDIGSGELFF
length: 15; J: TRBJ1-5; V: TRBV20-1; CDR3: CSARDRGTSNQPQHF
length: 13; J: TRBJ1-2; V: TRBV20-1; CDR3: CSAIGDRATGYTF
length: 15; J: TRBJ2-1; V: TRBV6-1; CDR3: CASVVGAGSYNEQFF
length: 16; J: TRBJ1-4; V: TRBV6-2/TRBV6-3; CDR3: CASSPYRVATNEKLFF
length: 17; J: TRBJ2-1; V: TRBV5-5; CDR3: CASSLDRGASSYNEQFF
length: 15; J: TRBJ2-1; V: TRBV5-6; CDR3: CASSSGGGRGNEQFF
length: 12; J: TRBJ1-2; V: TRBV29-1; CDR3: CSVVGGGYGYTF
length: 16; J: TRBJ2-5; V: TRBV25-1; CDR3: CASSPTGVGGQETQYF
length: 14; J: TRBJ2-7; V: TRBV5-4; CDR3: CASSLELVSYEQYF
length: 13; J: TRBJ1-1; V: TRBV10-2; CDR3: CASSVFSDTEAFF
length: 12; J: TRBJ1-2; V: TRBV6-2/TRBV6-3; CDR3: CASSYFKYGYTF
length: 16; J: TRBJ2-7; V: TRBV5-1; CDR3: CASSPRSGAGSYEQYF
length: 14; J: TRBJ1-2; V: TRBV14; CDR3: CASSLGGGASGYTF
length: 12; J: TRBJ2-1; V: TRBV29-1; CDR3: CSGSSSYNEQFF
length: 13; J: TRBJ2-5; V: TRBV28; CDR3: CASSLFVRRTQYF
length: 15; J: TRBJ2-3; V: TRBV3-1; CDR3: CASSQEESFPDTQYF
length: 17; J: TRBJ2-7; V: TRBV24-1; CDR3: CATSEGAGSGRSREQYF
length: 14; J: TRBJ2-2; V: TRBV6-6; CDR3: CASSSTVNTGELFF
length: 14; J: TRBJ1-1; V: TRBV6-1; CDR3: CAIEGDRRNTEAFF
length: 14; J: TRBJ1-5; V: TRBV27; CDR3: CASSLIWGNQPQHF
length: 14; J: TRBJ2-3; V: TRBV7-9; CDR3: CASSLAQGADTQYF
length: 15; J: TRBJ2-5; V: TRBV20-1; CDR3: CSAPGTRKKGETQYF
length: 13; J: TRBJ2-7; V: TRBV20-1; CDR3: CSARDGVVYEQYF
length: 16; J: TRBJ2-3; V: TRBV19; CDR3: CASSIDVGWRTDTQYF
length: 15; J: TRBJ2-1; V: TRBV5-6; CDR3: CASSGSGWGDNEQFF
length: 15; J: TRBJ2-3; V: TRBV7-2; CDR3: CASSLDRVATDTQYF
length: 16; J: TRBJ2-6; V: TRBV7-2; CDR3: CASSLSPATGANVLTF
length: 14; J: TRBJ2-1; V: TRBV6-5; CDR3: CASRRLDRDNEQFF
length: 15; J: TRBJ2-7; V: TRBV3-1; CDR3: CASSQERPGTVEQYF
length: 12; J: TRBJ2-3; V: TRBV29-1; CDR3: CSVDGGGDTQYF
length: 16; J: TRBJ2-7; V: TRBV28; CDR3: CASSTEGGSPSYEQYF
length: 15; J: TRBJ2-3; V: TRBV7-9; CDR3: CASSLTRDSTDTQYF
length: 15; J: TRBJ2-3; V: TRBV11-2; CDR3: CASSLELAVTDTQYF
length: 16; J: TRBJ2-1; V: TRBV19; CDR3: CASRGTSGSRHNEQFF
length: 14; J: TRBJ2-3; V: TRBV28; CDR3: CASSFGGRTDTQYF
length: 14; J: TRBJ2-1; V: TRBV11-2; CDR3: CASSLGLAGNEQFF